The 10 T cell receptor beta chains presented below share a single source sample, sequenced in a study of T cells in tumors after PD-1 blockade. This table comes from immunoSEQ multiplex PCR, and its TCRdb copy is limited to in-frame clones, with some not included. The data show tens of thousands of clones, just under 80% seen once. Sequences were derived from PBMCs, sampled before anti-PD-1 treatment. The source of these receptors is a human donor with basal cell carcinoma.

This clone was recorded a few times. The rearrangement links TRBV14 to TRBJ1-3; D gene unclear. CDR3 length equals 16 residues. Trimming removed 1 base at V and 0 bases at J, with 10 bases between. The germline V gene encodes CDR1 SGHDN and CDR2 FVKESK. In nucleotides, the CDR3 is TGTGCCAGCAGCCAAGTTCCGGGGTACTCTGGAAACACCATATATTTT. Its protein is CASSQVPGYSGNTIYF.

The gene calls are TRBV3-1 (or the pseudogene TRBV3-2) and TRBJ2-1, with a weak D call TRBD1 (5 bases). Germline V gives CDR1 LGHDT, CDR2 YNNKEL (reference sequence). This CDR3 is built from 12 residues. The V and J ends lost 3 bases and 9 bases respectively, with 9 bases between them. The CDR3 sequence: CASSHQGTEQFF. The CDR3 nucleotides are TGTGCCAGCAGCCATCAGGGTACTGAGCAGTTCTTC.

V usage is TRBV7-9 and J usage is TRBJ1-2, with D possibly TRBD1 on 6 matching bases. Looked up from germline, CDR1 is SEHNR and CDR2 is FQNEAQ (reference sequence). This CDR3 has 13 residues. The V end lost 5 bases, the J end lost 4 bases, and 11 bases lay between the germline ends. Written as DNA, the CDR3 is TGTGCCAGCAGCCCACAGGGCGTCTATGGCTACACCTTC. It specifies CASSPQGVYGYTF.

In this sample, this clone turned up a few times. This chain links TRBV28 with TRBJ2-1; TRBD2 is a possible D gene (5 bases). Germline CDR1 and CDR2: MDHEN and SYDVKM. There are 13 residues in the CDR3. The germline V and J ends were trimmed by 8 bases and 3 bases, with 11 bases remaining between them. The CDR3 DNA is TGTGCCAGCTTGCCCCGGGACTACAATGAGCAGTTCTTC. Amino acid sequence: CASLPRDYNEQFF.

This chain joins TRBV3-1 (or the pseudogene TRBV3-2) and TRBJ2-5; D gene ambiguous. This CDR3 has 13 residues. V was shortened by 1 base and J by 7 bases, with 10 bases between the two germline ends. Germline values: CDR1 LGHDT, CDR2 YNNKEL (reference sequence). CDR3 protein: CASSQGRAGTQYF. CDR3 bases: TGTGCCAGCAGCCAAGGTCGAGCCGGGACCCAGTACTTC.

The rearrangement links TRBV29-1 to TRBJ2-5, with 10 bases identical to TRBD1. The V and J ends lost 3 bases and 5 bases, in that order; junction bases with no gene match: 6. This CDR3 has 14 amino acids. CDR1 and CDR2 (germline): SQVTM, ANQGSEA. The CDR3 loop reads CSVDRDRGGETQYF. The CDR3 bases are TGCAGCGTTGATAGGGACAGGGGCGGGGAGACCCAGTACTTC.

This clone was observed a single time. The chain carries TRBV7-3 and TRBJ2-1; D uncertain. The V gene lost 5 bases and the J gene lost 6 bases, with 11 bases spanning the gap. The CDR3 spans 13 residues. CDR1 is SGHTA and CDR2 is FQGTGA in the germline V gene. The CDR3 sequence is CASSDGRLNEQFF. CDR3 nucleotide sequence: TGTGCCAGCAGCGACGGACGGCTCAATGAGCAGTTCTTC.

The V call is TRBV28, the J call TRBJ1-6; tentative D call: TRBD1 (6 bases). The V gene lost 2 bases and the J gene lost 7 bases, with 12 bases spanning the gap. Germline assignment: CDR1 MDHEN and CDR2 SYDVKM. This CDR3 spans 15 amino acids. The CDR3, as DNA: TGTGCCAGCAGTTTAACCGGGACACCCAATTCACCCCTCCACTTT. Translated, it gives CASSLTGTPNSPLHF.

The rearrangement uses TRBV7-2 and TRBJ2-7; no clear D. The CDR3 is 14 residues long. Trimming removed 5 bases at V and 0 bases at J, with 11 bases between. Germline V gene lookup returns CDR1 SGHTA and CDR2 FQGNSA. The CDR3 protein is CASSPRASSYEQYF. The CDR3 region has the DNA TGTGCCAGCAGCCCCCGTGCTAGCTCCTACGAGCAGTACTTC.

The rearrangement uses TRBV5-1 and TRBJ1-2; D gene ambiguous. Germline V lookup: CDR1 SGHRS, CDR2 YFSETQ. The CDR3 is 13 amino acids. With 0 bases removed from V and 7 bases from J, the gap between germline ends came to 10 bases. CDR3 DNA sequence: TGCGCCAGCAGCTTGGATGGGTCCGCTGGCTACACCTTC. Its translation is CASSLDGSAGYTF.